This T cell receptor (beta chain) was identified in a study of OX40 agonist ivuxolimab in advanced cancers. Whole-study context: The dose-escalation group included hepatocellular carcinoma, melanoma, renal cell carcinoma and head and neck cancer. Mean age around 60 years, range 23 to 79; 82.7% male. Study outcomes and limitations: Among patients with partial responses at 0.1-3.0 mg/kg, clonal expansion was among the lowest.

In the case of this clone: Its antigen is as yet unknown.

Assay used: immunoSEQ multiplex PCR; TCRdb lists only in-frame clones, some missing. The profile shows about 93,000 clones, around 92% of them singletons. Germline CDR1 reads MNHEY; CDR2 reads SVGAGI. The V end lost 2 bases, the J end lost 3 bases, and 17 bases lay between the germline ends. The CDR3 length is 16 residues. The clonotype originates from an adult with an advanced solid tumor such as melanoma, head and neck, liver or kidney cancer. V is TRBV6-5 and J is TRBJ2-7; D perhaps matches TRBD1 (6 bases). Sample: CD4+ or CD8+ T cells sorted from blood, taken in a trial of the OX40 agonist ivuxolimab. The CDR3 DNA is TGTGCCAGCAGTTACGGTGAGGGACACAATTTCTACGAGCAGTACTTC. It translates to CASSYGEGHNFYEQYF.